This T cell receptor (beta chain) was sequenced in a study of CD8+ T cells in alopecia areata. Across the whole study: Tofacitinib treatment spanned 6 to 18 months, with 6 months off drug afterward.

Notes on the study in general: Many expanded lesional clones persisted in scalp and blood during tofacitinib treatment.

This clone was observed a few times. Antigen specificity is unknown. It was cDNA, reverse transcribed from extracted RNA, that served as the sequencing template. Produced via immunoSEQ multiplex PCR; TCRdb's table is partial and in-frame only. In the table there are about 160,000 clones, 65% of which are singletons. Documented treatment: oral pan-JAK inhibitor, 5-10 mg twice daily. The sample consisted of CD4+ T cells sorted from blood, taken at week 4, from a patient treated with tofacitinib. The receptor comes from a human donor with alopecia areata.

CDR3 bases: TGTGCCATCAGTGAGTCCTGGACTCTAGAAGAGACCCAGTACTTC. It specifies CAISESWTLEETQYF. The chain uses TRBV10-3 and TRBJ2-5; D is perhaps TRBD2 (5 bases). In germline, CDR1 is ENHRY, CDR2 SYGVKD. Between the trimmed V and J ends, which lost 0 bases and 3 bases, there was a span of 11 bases. The CDR3 totals 15 residues.